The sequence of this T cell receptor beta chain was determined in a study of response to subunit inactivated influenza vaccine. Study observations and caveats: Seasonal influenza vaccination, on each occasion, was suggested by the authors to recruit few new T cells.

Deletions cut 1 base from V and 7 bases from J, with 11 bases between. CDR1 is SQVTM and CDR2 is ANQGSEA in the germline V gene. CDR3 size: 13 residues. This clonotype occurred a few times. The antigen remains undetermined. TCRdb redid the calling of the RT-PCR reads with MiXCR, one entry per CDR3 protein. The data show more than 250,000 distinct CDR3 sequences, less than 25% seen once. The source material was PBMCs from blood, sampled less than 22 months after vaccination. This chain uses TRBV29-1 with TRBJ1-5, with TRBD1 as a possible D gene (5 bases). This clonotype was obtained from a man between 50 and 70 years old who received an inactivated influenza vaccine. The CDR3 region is CSVEVQGGQPQHF. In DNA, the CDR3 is TGCAGCGTTGAAGTGCAGGGAGGCCAGCCCCAGCATTTT.